This T cell receptor (beta chain) was sequenced during a study of shared clonotypes between healthy human individuals. About the research overall: Donors consisted of two women and a few men between 18 and 49.

Germline lookup yields CDR1 LGHNT and CDR2 FRNRAP. V was clipped by 5 bases and J by 4 bases, with 14 bases between them. The CDR3 is made up of 14 amino acids. Clones were read by immunoSEQ multiplex PCR, and TCRdb kept only the in-frame ones, dropping some. The data show more than 2 million clones, roughly 93% seen once. Naivety among CD8 cells was defined by CD45RO negativity and positive CCR7 selection, thereby excluding terminally differentiated effector memory CD45RA+ cells. Sequences were obtained from naive CD8+ T cells from PBMCs. The sequence came from a man younger than 35 in good health. Some clones in this sample may be carry-over from other donors' samples. The genes are TRBV12-5 and TRBJ1-1; D may be TRBD1 (5 bases). The CDR3 here is CASGGGPTPTEAFF. DNA of the CDR3: TGTGCTAGTGGTGGGGGACCCACGCCCACTGAAGCTTTCTTT.